These 32 T cell receptor beta chains were sequenced from one sample in a study of T cell clusters in autoimmune cytopenias. TRB rearrangements were amplified by touch-down multiplex PCR with mixed TRB-A/B primers. TCRdb reworked the multiplex PCR reads into one entry per CDR3 protein, no DNA. This sample's clone table lists roughly 8,100 distinct CDR3 sequences. TRB was amplified from about 250 ng of peripheral blood genomic DNA per sample. The sequenced material came from peripheral blood. All receptors derive from a human donor with an autoimmune cytopenia or autoimmune hepatitis (not recorded which).

The chain employs TRBV4-2 and TRBJ2-7; TCRdb outputs TRBD1, but without DNA this stays unchecked. The length of the CDR3 is 14 residues. CDR1 LGHNA and CDR2 YNFKEQ come from the germline V gene. The CDR3 here is CASSQDASLFEQYF.

The chain combines TRBV5-1 with TRBJ1-2. Germline-derived CDR1 and CDR2 are SGHRS and YFSETQ. CDR3 length: 13 amino acids. CDR3: CASSEGDNYGYTF.

The chain couples TRBV18 to TRBJ1-5; TCRdb names TRBD1, which stays unverified in the absence of DNA. The CDR3 has 14 amino acids. Germline V gives CDR1 KGHSH, CDR2 LQKENI. The CDR3 sequence is CASSPQGNNQPQHF.

This clonotype shows up as medium-sized by frequency. The chain links TRBV6-2 or TRBV6-3 to TRBJ2-1; with no DNA, the TCRdb D assignment of TRBD2 cannot be verified. Germline V gene data show CDR1 as MNHEY and CDR2 as SVGEGT. The CDR3 covers 21 residues. The CDR3 loop reads CASSYSIGGTSANSYPNEQFF.

The chain links TRBV15 to TRBJ2-1; TCRdb's D gene call, TRBD1, goes unchecked for lack of DNA. The CDR3 loop spans 16 amino acids. Germline V gives CDR1 LNHNV, CDR2 YYDKDF (reference sequence). The CDR3 spells CATSRKISGAGNEQFF.

This clonotype shows up as medium-sized by frequency. CDR3 residues: CASSMSKGFEKLFF. This chain joins TRBV19 and TRBJ1-4; TCRdb selects TRBD1, and the lack of DNA leaves this call unchecked. Germline V gene sequence: CDR1 LNHDA, CDR2 SQIVND (reference sequence). The CDR3 sequence is 14 residues long.

This chain uses TRBV5-5 with TRBJ2-3. Germline V gene data show CDR1 as SGHKS and CDR2 as YYEKEE (reference sequence). The CDR3 loop spans 15 amino acids. CDR3 sequence reads: CASSDASQSTDTQYF.

This clonotype is called medium-sized based on its frequency. The chain recombines TRBV7-6 with TRBJ2-5; checking the TCRdb D call of TRBD1 is not possible without DNA. Germline V lookup: CDR1 SGHVS, CDR2 FNYEAQ. This CDR3 has 12 residues. This CDR3 reads CASSAAHDPRHF.

The chain has TRBV12-3 or TRBV12-4 and TRBJ1-4; TCRdb picks TRBD1, but there is no DNA to check that call. CDR3 size: 15 residues. The chain's CDR3 is CASSFDRATNEKLFF.

This chain uses TRBV5-5 with TRBJ1-2; TCRdb returns TRBD1, unconfirmable since there is no DNA. The CDR3 is 14 amino acids. Germline V gene data show CDR1 as SGHKS and CDR2 as YYEKEE (reference sequence). CDR3 region: CASTPYAGDYGYTF.

This chain joins TRBV18 and TRBJ1-1. The CDR3 has 13 amino acids. The germline V gene encodes CDR1 KGHSH and CDR2 LQKENI. CDR3 sequence reads: CASSPRPNTEAFF.

This chain joins TRBV27 and TRBJ1-2; the D gene TCRdb calls, TRBD1, cannot be checked with no DNA. In germline, CDR1 is MNHEY, CDR2 SMNVEV (reference sequence). The CDR3 loop spans 16 amino acids. The CDR3 is CASSLSGTGGIYGYTF.

The V and J genes are TRBV5-1 and TRBJ2-5; TCRdb gives TRBD1 as the D gene, but with no DNA this cannot be confirmed. CDR3 length: 14 amino acids. Germline V gene lookup returns CDR1 SGHRS and CDR2 YFSETQ. The CDR3 is CASSYRAGAETQYF.

The rearrangement joins TRBV7-2 to TRBJ2-5; the TRBD1 assignment by TCRdb is unverifiable without DNA. The CDR3 runs to 17 residues. Germline V gives CDR1 SGHTA, CDR2 FQGNSA. This chain's CDR3 is CASSLGIARQGEETQYF.

The V and J genes are TRBV5-6 and TRBJ2-7; TCRdb's D gene call, TRBD1, goes unchecked for lack of DNA. Germline V gene data show CDR1 as SGHDT and CDR2 as YYEEEE. The CDR3 is 14 amino acids. CDR3 protein: CASSWQGVSYEQYF. Full variable domain (rest looked up from reference TRBV5-6 and TRBJ2-7): DAGVTQSPTHLIKTRGQQVTLRCSPKSGHDTVSWYQQALGQGPQFIFQYYEEEERQRGNFPDRFSGHQFPNYSSELNVNALLLGDSALYLCASSWQGVSYEQYFGPGTRLTVT.

The chain employs TRBV18 and TRBJ1-2. Germline CDR1 and CDR2: KGHSH and LQKENI. The CDR3 consists of 14 residues. CDR3 in amino acids: CASSPGKENYGYTF.

This clonotype counts as medium-sized by frequency. The chain is built from TRBV30 and TRBJ2-7; the D gene TCRdb calls, TRBD1, cannot be checked with no DNA. The CDR3 has 15 residues. Per germline, CDR1 GTSNPN and CDR2 SVGIG (reference sequence). CDR3 region: CAWRYGQDNFYEQYF.

In terms of frequency, this clonotype is medium-sized. The chain couples TRBV30 to TRBJ1-6; absent DNA, TCRdb's TRBD1 call cannot be checked. Germline assignment: CDR1 GTSNPN and CDR2 SVGIG (reference sequence). There are 14 residues in the CDR3. CDR3 loop: CAWGSGPTNSPLHF.

The rearrangement joins TRBV27 to TRBJ2-1; TCRdb picks TRBD2, but there is no DNA to check that call. The CDR3 length is 15 residues. Germline CDR1 is MNHEY and CDR2 is SMNVEV (reference sequence). The CDR3 sequence is CASSSRLAANNEQFF.

Frequency places this clonotype as medium-sized. The rearrangement links TRBV27 to TRBJ2-2. Germline V gene lookup returns CDR1 MNHEY and CDR2 SMNVEV (reference sequence). CDR3 length equals 13 residues. CDR3 sequence reads: CASSSSNTGELFF.

This chain joins TRBV19 and TRBJ1-1; TCRdb designates TRBD1, a call that cannot be tested without DNA. This CDR3 has 17 residues. Germline lookup yields CDR1 LNHDA and CDR2 SQIVND (reference sequence). CDR3 amino acids: CASSINPGQGVNTEAFF.

The chain recombines TRBV12-3 or TRBV12-4 with TRBJ1-5; TCRdb's assignment of TRBD1 cannot be checked, as there is no DNA. The CDR3 is 15 residues long. CDR3 in amino acids: CASSAGDTSNQPQHF.

This clonotype is medium-sized by frequency. The chain uses TRBV12-3 or TRBV12-4 and TRBJ2-3; TCRdb designates TRBD1, a call that cannot be tested without DNA. The CDR3 length is 15 residues. CDR3 sequence: CASSLAGGLTDTQYF.

Measured by frequency, this clonotype is medium-sized. The chain is built from TRBV29-1 and TRBJ1-4; TCRdb lists TRBD1, though no DNA is available to test this call. There are 13 residues in the CDR3. Germline V gene sequence: CDR1 SQVTM, CDR2 ANQGSEA. The CDR3 region is CSVASQGGEKLFF.

J is TRBJ1-1 and V is TRBV5-4; with no DNA, the TCRdb D assignment of TRBD1 cannot be verified. Germline lookup yields CDR1 SGHNT and CDR2 YYREEE (reference sequence). The CDR3 has 15 residues. The CDR3 reads CASSVTGTGGLEAFF.

Measured by frequency, this clonotype is medium-sized. This chain links TRBV6-5 with TRBJ1-1; the D gene TCRdb calls, TRBD1, cannot be checked with no DNA. Germline CDR1 and CDR2: MNHEY and SVGAGI. The CDR3 loop spans 15 amino acids. The CDR3 sequence: CASSKLQGLGTEAFF.

The chain is built from TRBV7-2 and TRBJ2-3. This CDR3 is 13 amino acids long. From germline, CDR1 is SGHTA and CDR2 FQGNSA. CDR3 sequence reads: CASSLLASDTQYF. Drawing the rest from reference TRBV7-2 and TRBJ2-3, the complete variable domain is GAGVSQSPSNKVTEKGKDVELRCDPISGHTALYWYRQSLGQGLEFLIYFQGNSAPDKSGLPSDRFSAERTGGSVSTLTIQRTQQEDSAVYLCASSLLASDTQYFGPGTRLTVL.

This clonotype is labeled medium-sized based on frequency. The J gene is TRBJ1-3, the V gene TRBV18; as DNA is missing, the TRBD1 call by TCRdb cannot be tested. The CDR3 loop spans 18 amino acids. Germline values: CDR1 KGHSH, CDR2 LQKENI. CDR3 residues: CASSPPNPTGSSGNTIYF.

Measured by frequency, this clonotype is medium-sized. The V gene is TRBV18, the J gene TRBJ1-3; TCRdb calls TRBD1, which cannot be checked without DNA. The CDR3 loop spans 17 amino acids. CDR1 and CDR2 from the germline V gene are KGHSH and LQKENI. The CDR3 region is CASSPPGTSGPGNTIYF.

The rearrangement links TRBV7-9 to TRBJ1-3; there is no DNA to check the TCRdb D call of TRBD1. Looked up from germline, CDR1 is SEHNR and CDR2 is FQNEAQ (reference sequence). This CDR3 comprises 15 residues. The CDR3 is CASSFTGGNGNTIYF.

This clonotype is classed as medium-sized by frequency. The V call is TRBV29-1, the J call TRBJ1-2; TCRdb's D gene call, TRBD1, goes unchecked for lack of DNA. Germline CDR1 SQVTM, CDR2 ANQGSEA. This CDR3 contains 13 residues. The chain's CDR3 is CSDEGQGPFGYTF.

This CDR3 reads CASSPLTGGDFSPLHF. The rearrangement links TRBV12-3 or TRBV12-4 to TRBJ1-6; TCRdb reports TRBD1, a call that lacks DNA to check it against. The CDR3 has 16 residues.